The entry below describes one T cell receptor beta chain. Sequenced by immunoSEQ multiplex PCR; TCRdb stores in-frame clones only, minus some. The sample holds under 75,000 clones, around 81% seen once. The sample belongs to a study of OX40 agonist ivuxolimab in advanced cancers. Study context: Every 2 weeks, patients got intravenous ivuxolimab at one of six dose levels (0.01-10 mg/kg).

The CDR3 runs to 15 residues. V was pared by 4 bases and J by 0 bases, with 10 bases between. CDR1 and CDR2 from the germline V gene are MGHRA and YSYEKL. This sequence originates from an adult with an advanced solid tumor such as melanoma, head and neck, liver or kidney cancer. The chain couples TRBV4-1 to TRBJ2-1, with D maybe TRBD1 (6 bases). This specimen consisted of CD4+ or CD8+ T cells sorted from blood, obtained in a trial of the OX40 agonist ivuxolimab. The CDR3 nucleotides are TGCGCCAGCAGCCGTGGGGGCTCCTCCTACAATGAGCAGTTCTTC. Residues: CASSRGGSSYNEQFF.